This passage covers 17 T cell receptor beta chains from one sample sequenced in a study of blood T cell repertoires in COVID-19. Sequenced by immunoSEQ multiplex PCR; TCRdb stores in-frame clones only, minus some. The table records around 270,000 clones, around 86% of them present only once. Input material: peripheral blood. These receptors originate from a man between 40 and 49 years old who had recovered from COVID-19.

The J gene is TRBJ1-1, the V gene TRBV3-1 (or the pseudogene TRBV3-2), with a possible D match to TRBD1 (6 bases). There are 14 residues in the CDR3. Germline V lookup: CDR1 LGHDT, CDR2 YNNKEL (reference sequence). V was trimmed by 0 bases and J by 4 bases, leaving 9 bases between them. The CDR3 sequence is CASSQDLRGTEAFF. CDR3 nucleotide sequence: TGTGCCAGCAGCCAAGATCTCAGGGGCACTGAAGCTTTCTTT.

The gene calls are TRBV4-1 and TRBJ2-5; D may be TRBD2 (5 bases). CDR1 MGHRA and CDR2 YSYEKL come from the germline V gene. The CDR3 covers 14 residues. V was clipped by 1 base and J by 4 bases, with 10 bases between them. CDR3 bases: TGCGCCAGCAGCCAAGTTTACGGGGTAGAGACCCAGTACTTC. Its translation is CASSQVYGVETQYF.

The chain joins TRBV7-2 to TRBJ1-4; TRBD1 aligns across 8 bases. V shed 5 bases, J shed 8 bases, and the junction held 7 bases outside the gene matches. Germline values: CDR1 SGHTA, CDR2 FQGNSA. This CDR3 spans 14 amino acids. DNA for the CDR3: TGTGCCAGCAGCCCACAGGGGGAATGGGAAAAACTGTTTTTT. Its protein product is CASSPQGEWEKLFF.

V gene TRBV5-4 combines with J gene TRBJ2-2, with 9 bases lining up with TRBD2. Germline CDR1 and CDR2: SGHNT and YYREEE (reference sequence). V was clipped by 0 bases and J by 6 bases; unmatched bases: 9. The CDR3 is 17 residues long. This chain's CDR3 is CASSLAVSGRFAGELFF. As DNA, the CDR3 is TGTGCCAGCAGCTTGGCCGTAAGCGGGAGGTTCGCCGGGGAGCTGTTTTTT.

The CDR3 coding sequence is TGTGCCAGCAGTGAACAGGGGCTAGCCAAAAACATTCAGTACTTC. The encoded protein is CASSEQGLAKNIQYF. V gene TRBV2 combines with J gene TRBJ2-4, with a weak D call TRBD1 (6 bases). Germline V gene data show CDR1 as SNHLY and CDR2 as FYNNEI. The length of the CDR3 is 15 residues. Trimming left V 2 bases short and J 0 bases short, with 8 bases between.

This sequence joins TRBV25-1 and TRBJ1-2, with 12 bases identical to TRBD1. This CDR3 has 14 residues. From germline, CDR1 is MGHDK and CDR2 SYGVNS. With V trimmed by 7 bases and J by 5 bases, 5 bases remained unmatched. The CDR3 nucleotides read TGTGCCAGCACACCGGGACAGGGGGCATATGGCTACACCTTC. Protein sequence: CASTPGQGAYGYTF.

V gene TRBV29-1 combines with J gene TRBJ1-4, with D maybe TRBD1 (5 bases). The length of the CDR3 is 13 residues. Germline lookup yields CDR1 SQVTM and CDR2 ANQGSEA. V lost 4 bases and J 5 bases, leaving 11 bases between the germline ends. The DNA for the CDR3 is TGCAGCGTTGGTCCTGACAGAAATGAAAAACTGTTTTTT. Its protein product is CSVGPDRNEKLFF.

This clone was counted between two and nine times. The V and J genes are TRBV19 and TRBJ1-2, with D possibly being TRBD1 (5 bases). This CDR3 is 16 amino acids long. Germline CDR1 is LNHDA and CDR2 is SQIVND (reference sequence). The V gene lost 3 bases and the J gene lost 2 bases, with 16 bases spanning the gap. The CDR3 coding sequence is TGTGCCAGTAGTATTAAGACCGACAGACGAAACTATGGCTACACCTTC. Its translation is CASSIKTDRRNYGYTF. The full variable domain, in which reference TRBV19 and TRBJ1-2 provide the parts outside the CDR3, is DGGITQSPKYLFRKEGQNVTLSCEQNLNHDAMYWYRQDPGQGLRLIYYSQIVNDFQKGDIAEGYSVSREKKESFPLTVTSAQKNPTAFYLCASSIKTDRRNYGYTFGSGTRLTVV.

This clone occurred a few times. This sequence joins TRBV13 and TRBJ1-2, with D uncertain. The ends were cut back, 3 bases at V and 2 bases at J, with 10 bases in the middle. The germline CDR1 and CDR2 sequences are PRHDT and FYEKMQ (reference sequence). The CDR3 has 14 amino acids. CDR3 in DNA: TGTGCCAGCAGCTTGTTGATGGGCAACTATGGCTACACCTTC. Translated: CASSLLMGNYGYTF.

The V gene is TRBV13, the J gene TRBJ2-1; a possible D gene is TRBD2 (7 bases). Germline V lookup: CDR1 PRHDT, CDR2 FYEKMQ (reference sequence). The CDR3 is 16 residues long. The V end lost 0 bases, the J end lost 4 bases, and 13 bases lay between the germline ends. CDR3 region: CASSLGTGGPYNEQFF. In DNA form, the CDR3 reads TGTGCCAGCAGCTTAGGGACGGGGGGCCCTTACAATGAGCAGTTCTTC.

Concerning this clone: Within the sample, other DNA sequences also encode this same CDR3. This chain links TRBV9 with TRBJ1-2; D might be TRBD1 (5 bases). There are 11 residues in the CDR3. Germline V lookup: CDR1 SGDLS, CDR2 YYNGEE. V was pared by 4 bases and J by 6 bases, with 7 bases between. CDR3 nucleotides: TGTGCCAGCAGCTCCAGGGATGGCTACACCTTC. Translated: CASSSRDGYTF. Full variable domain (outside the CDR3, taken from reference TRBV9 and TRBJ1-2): DSGVTQTPKHLITATGQRVTLRCSPRSGDLSVYWYQQSLDQGLQFLIQYYNGEERAKGNILERFSAQQFPDLHSELNLSSLELGDSALYFCASSSRDGYTFGSGTRLTVV.

CDR3 in amino acids: CASSRLGGSNNEQFF. CDR3 nucleotides: TGCGCCAGCAGCCGGCTGGGCGGGAGCAACAATGAGCAGTTCTTC. The gene calls are TRBV4-3 and TRBJ2-1; 7 bases agree with TRBD2. In germline, CDR1 is LGHNA, CDR2 YSLEER. V was pared by 4 bases and J by 5 bases, with 8 bases of the junction left unmatched. The CDR3 is 15 amino acids.

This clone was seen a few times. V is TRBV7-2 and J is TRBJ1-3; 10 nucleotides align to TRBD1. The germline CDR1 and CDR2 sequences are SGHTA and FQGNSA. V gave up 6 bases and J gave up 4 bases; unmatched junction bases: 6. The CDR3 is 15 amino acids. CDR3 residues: CASRDDRGLGNTIYF. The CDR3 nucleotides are TGTGCCAGCAGAGACGACAGGGGGCTGGGAAACACCATATATTTT.

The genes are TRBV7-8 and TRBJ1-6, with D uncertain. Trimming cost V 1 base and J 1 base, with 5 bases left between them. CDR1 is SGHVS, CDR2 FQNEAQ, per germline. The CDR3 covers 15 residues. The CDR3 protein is CASSLDRSYNSPLHF. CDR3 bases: TGTGCCAGCAGCTTAGATAGATCCTATAATTCACCCCTCCACTTT.

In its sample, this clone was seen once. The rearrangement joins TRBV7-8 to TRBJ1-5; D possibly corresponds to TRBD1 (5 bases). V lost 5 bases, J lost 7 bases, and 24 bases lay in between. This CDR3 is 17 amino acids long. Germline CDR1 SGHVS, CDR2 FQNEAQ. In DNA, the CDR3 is TGTGCCAGCAGCCCACAACCCCCGACAGTATCATACCAGCCCCAGCATTTT. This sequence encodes CASSPQPPTVSYQPQHF.

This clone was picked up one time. CDR3 sequence: CASSQEGGLAGVGGELFF. The CDR3 bases are TGCGCCAGCAGCCAAGAGGGGGGACTAGCGGGAGTTGGCGGGGAGCTGTTTTTT. The J gene is TRBJ2-2, the V gene TRBV4-1; TRBD2 agrees at 14 bases. The CDR3 is made up of 18 amino acids. V lost 0 bases and J lost 7; bases outside the gene matches: 7. CDR1 is MGHRA and CDR2 is YSYEKL in the germline V gene.

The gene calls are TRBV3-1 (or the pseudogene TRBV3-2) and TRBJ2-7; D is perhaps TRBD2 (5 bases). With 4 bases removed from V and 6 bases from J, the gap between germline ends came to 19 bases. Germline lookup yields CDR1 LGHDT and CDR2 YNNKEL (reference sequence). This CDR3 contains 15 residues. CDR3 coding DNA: TGTGCCAGCAGCCGGCTAGGAACTAGTTCTGGCGAGCAGTACTTC. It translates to CASSRLGTSSGEQYF.